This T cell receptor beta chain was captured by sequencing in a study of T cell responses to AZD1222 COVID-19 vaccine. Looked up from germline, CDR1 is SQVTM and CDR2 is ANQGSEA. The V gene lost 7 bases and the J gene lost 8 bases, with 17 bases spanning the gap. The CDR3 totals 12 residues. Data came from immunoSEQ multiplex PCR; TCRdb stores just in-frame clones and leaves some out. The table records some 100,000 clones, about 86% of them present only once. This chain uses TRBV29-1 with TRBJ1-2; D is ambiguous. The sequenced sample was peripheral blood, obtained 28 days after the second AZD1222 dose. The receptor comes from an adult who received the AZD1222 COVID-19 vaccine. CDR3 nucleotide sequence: TGCAGCGCAACAAGGGAGGGATCCGGCTACACCTTC. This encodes CSATREGSGYTF.